Presented here are 16 T cell receptor beta chains from one specimen sequenced in a study of CXCR3-negative and CXCR3-positive naive CD8 T cells. Study-level results: Naive CXCR3-positive cells had TRB CDR3s more hydrophobic than those of CXCR3-negative naive cells.

Their antigens remain unidentified. 5' RACE that incorporated UMI labels was used to prepare the TRB cDNA libraries. TCRdb re-called the 5' RACE reads; one entry per CDR3 protein, DNA not given. In all, the sample yields tens of thousands of distinct CDR3 sequences. Input material: naive CXCR3+ CD8+ T cells from blood. Subset noted: CD45RO-CCR7+CD27+CD95- naive CD8+ T cells expressing CXCR3 (TNR3+). The origin of the receptors is a human donor in good health. Some clones in this sample may be carry-over from other donors' samples.

The chain combines TRBV12-3 or TRBV12-4 with TRBJ1-2; TCRdb designates TRBD1, a call that cannot be tested without DNA. The CDR3 has 15 amino acids. The CDR3 sequence is CASSPGTDGGNGYTF.

J is TRBJ1-6 and V is TRBV6-6; TCRdb reports TRBD1, a call that lacks DNA to check it against. The CDR3 contains 16 residues. Germline CDR1 reads MNHNY; CDR2 reads SVGAGI (reference sequence). The CDR3: CASSYPGQGASSPLHF.

The chain combines TRBV12-3 or TRBV12-4 with TRBJ2-5; TCRdb picks TRBD1, but there is no DNA to check that call. The CDR3 consists of 15 residues. The CDR3 protein is CASSLGRLEGETQYF.

The genes are TRBV12-3 or TRBV12-4 and TRBJ2-2; the TRBD1 assignment by TCRdb is unverifiable without DNA. The CDR3 contains 15 residues. CDR3 amino acids: CASTSIALDTGELFF.

This sequence joins TRBV12-3 or TRBV12-4 and TRBJ2-2; TCRdb designates TRBD1, a call that cannot be tested without DNA. This CDR3 contains 16 residues. The CDR3 is CASSLERGTNTGELFF.

V and J are TRBV12-3 or TRBV12-4 and TRBJ2-7; without DNA, the TCRdb call of TRBD1 cannot be checked. CDR3 length: 13 residues. CDR3 residues: CASSTPGEIEQYF.

J is TRBJ1-2 and V is TRBV29-1. Germline CDR1 SQVTM, CDR2 ANQGSEA. CDR3 length: 13 residues. The CDR3 protein is CSVESTDSNGYTF.

This chain links TRBV27 with TRBJ2-3; TCRdb selects TRBD2, and the lack of DNA leaves this call unchecked. Per germline, CDR1 MNHEY and CDR2 SMNVEV (reference sequence). This CDR3 has 15 residues. The CDR3 sequence is CASSPGPSPRDTQYF.

The chain is built from TRBV18 and TRBJ1-1. CDR3 length: 12 residues. Germline-derived CDR1 and CDR2 are KGHSH and LQKENI. The CDR3 is CASSPLGTEAFF.

The chain combines TRBV4-1 with TRBJ2-1; checking the TCRdb D call of TRBD1 is not possible without DNA. CDR3 size: 16 residues. The germline gives CDR1 MGHRA, CDR2 YSYEKL. CDR3 protein: CASSLQGAKGYNEQFF.

The CDR3 protein is CSARSGVLNTEAFF. The genes are TRBV20-1 and TRBJ1-1; no DNA is available, so the TRBD1 call from TCRdb remains unchecked. Germline V gene data show CDR1 as DFQATT and CDR2 as SNEGSKA (reference sequence). The length of the CDR3 is 14 residues.

The chain couples TRBV10-3 to TRBJ2-1; TCRdb names TRBD1, which stays unverified in the absence of DNA. The CDR3 is 14 residues long. From germline, CDR1 is ENHRY and CDR2 SYGVKD. CDR3 in amino acids: CAISEPGLSNEQFF.

The chain carries TRBV7-7 and TRBJ2-1; the D call from TCRdb, TRBD2, cannot be confirmed without DNA. Germline CDR1 SSHAT, CDR2 FNYEAQ (reference sequence). CDR3 length: 16 residues. The CDR3 protein is CASSPHAGVGYNEQFF.

The genes are TRBV19 and TRBJ2-5. Germline V gives CDR1 LNHDA, CDR2 SQIVND (reference sequence). This CDR3 is 13 amino acids long. The CDR3 here is CASRNDPQETQYF.

This chain uses TRBV6-4 with TRBJ2-7; the TRBD2 assignment by TCRdb is unverifiable without DNA. This CDR3 spans 15 amino acids. The V gene's germline CDR1 is MRHNA and CDR2 SNTAGT. The CDR3 protein is CASSPSSGGGYEQYF.

The rearrangement uses TRBV9 and TRBJ1-2. This CDR3 has 12 residues. CDR1 and CDR2 from the germline V gene are SGDLS and YYNGEE. CDR3 sequence: CASSADSYGYTF. The full variable domain, in which reference TRBV9 and TRBJ1-2 provide the parts outside the CDR3, is DSGVTQTPKHLITATGQRVTLRCSPRSGDLSVYWYQQSLDQGLQFLIQYYNGEERAKGNILERFSAQQFPDLHSELNLSSLELGDSALYFCASSADSYGYTFGSGTRLTVV.